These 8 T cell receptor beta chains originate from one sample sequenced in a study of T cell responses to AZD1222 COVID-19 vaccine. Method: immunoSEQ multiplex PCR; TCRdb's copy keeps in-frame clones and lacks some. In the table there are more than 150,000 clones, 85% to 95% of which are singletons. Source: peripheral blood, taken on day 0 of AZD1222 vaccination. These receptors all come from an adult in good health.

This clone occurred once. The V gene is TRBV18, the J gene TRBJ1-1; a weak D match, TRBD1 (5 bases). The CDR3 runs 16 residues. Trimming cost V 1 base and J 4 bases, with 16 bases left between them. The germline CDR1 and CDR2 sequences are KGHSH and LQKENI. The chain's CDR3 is CASSPREEKRGTEAFF. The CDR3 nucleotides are TGTGCCAGCTCACCACGGGAAGAGAAAAGGGGCACTGAAGCTTTCTTT.

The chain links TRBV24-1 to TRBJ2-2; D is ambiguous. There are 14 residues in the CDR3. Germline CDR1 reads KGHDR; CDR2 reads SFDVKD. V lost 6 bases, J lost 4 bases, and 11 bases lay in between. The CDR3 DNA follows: TGTGCCACCAGTCGACATGAGAGCACCGGGGAGCTGTTTTTT. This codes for CATSRHESTGELFF.

CDR3 sequence: CAISGLAGGPWNEQFF. The CDR3 DNA reads TGTGCCATCAGCGGTCTAGCGGGAGGGCCATGGAATGAGCAGTTCTTC. This chain links TRBV10-3 with TRBJ2-1; TRBD2 aligns across 12 bases. CDR1 is ENHRY and CDR2 is SYGVKD in the germline V gene. V lost 6 bases to trimming and J lost 7 bases; unmatched junction nucleotides: 10. The CDR3 is 16 residues long.

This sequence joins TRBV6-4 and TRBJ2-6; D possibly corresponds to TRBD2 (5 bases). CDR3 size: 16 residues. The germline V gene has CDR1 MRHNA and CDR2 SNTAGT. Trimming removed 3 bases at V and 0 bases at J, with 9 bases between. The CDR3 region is CASSERGSSGANVLTF. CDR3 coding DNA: TGTGCCAGCAGTGAAAGAGGGTCCTCTGGGGCCAACGTCCTGACTTTC.

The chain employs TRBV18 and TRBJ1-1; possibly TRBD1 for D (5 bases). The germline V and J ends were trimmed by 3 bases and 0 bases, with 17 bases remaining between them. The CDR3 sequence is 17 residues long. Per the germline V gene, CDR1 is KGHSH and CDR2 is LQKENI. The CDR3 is CASSPRGTGRMNTEAFF. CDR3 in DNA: TGTGCCAGCTCACCCCGGGGAACGGGACGAATGAACACTGAAGCTTTCTTT.

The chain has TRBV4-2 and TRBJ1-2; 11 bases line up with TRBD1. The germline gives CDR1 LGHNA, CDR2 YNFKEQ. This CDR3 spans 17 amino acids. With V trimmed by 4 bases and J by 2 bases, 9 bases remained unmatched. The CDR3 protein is CASSRQSWDRGNYGYTF. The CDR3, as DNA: TGTGCCAGCAGCCGTCAATCGTGGGACAGGGGGAACTATGGCTACACCTTC.

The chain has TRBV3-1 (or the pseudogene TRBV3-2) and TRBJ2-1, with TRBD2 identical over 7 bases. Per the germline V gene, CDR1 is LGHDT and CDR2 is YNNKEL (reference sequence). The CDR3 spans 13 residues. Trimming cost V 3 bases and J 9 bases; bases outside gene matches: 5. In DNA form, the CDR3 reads TGTGCCAGCAGCCAGCCTAGCGGCCCTGAGCAGTTCTTC. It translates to CASSQPSGPEQFF.

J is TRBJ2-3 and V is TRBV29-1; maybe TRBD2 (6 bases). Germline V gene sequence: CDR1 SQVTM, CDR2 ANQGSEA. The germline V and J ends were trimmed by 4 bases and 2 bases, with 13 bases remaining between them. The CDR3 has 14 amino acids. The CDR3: CSVAPGLITDTQYF. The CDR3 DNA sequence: TGCAGCGTTGCGCCGGGACTTATCACAGATACGCAGTATTTT.